This T cell receptor beta chain was sequenced during a study of blood T cell repertoires in COVID-19. Overall study context: Collection of acute and convalescent COVID-19 samples took place in the United States, Italy and Spain. T cells, B-cell-depleted T cells, or PBMCs supplied cDNA or gDNA.

Enrollment of patients from Seattle took place during active infection, with longitudinal follow-up. The CDR3 runs 13 residues. V was pared by 1 base and J by 4 bases, with 8 bases between. Germline V gene lookup returns CDR1 GTSNPN and CDR2 SVGIG (reference sequence). Authors' processing steps: From reference gene primer amplification, estimates of nucleated cell counts were derived. Sequencing used immunoSEQ multiplex PCR; TCRdb keeps in-frame clones, though not all of them. Clone size and the V and J calls come from that table; the DNA yielded D and trimming. This repertoire shows 70,000 to 90,000 clones, about 82% found once; its top ten account for roughly 8.9%.

The sequenced material came from peripheral blood. The chain has TRBV30 and TRBJ1-3, with D unclear. This sequence was found in a man between 45 and 60 years old with COVID-19, enrolled during active disease. The DNA of the CDR3 is TGTGCCTGGAGTGCCCCCACAGGAAACACCATATATTTT. It codes for CAWSAPTGNTIYF.